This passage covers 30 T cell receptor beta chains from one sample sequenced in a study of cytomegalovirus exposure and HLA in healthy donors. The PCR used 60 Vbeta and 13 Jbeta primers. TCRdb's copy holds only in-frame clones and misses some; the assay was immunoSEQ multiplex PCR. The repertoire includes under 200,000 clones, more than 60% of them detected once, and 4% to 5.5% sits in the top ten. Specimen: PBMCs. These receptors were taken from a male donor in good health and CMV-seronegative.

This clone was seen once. CDR3 loop: CAISPSGGLHEQFF. DNA for the CDR3: TGTGCCATCAGTCCTAGCGGGGGTCTTCATGAGCAGTTCTTC. This chain links TRBV10-3 with TRBJ2-1, with 10 bases aligning to TRBD2. This CDR3 is 14 amino acids long. The germline CDR1 and CDR2 sequences are ENHRY and SYGVKD. The ends lost 5 bases at V and 8 bases at J; junction bases unmatched: 6.

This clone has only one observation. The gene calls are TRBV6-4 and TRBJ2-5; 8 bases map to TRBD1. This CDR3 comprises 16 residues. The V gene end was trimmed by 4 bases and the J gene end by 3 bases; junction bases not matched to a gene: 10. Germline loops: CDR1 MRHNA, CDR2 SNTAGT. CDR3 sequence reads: CASSVPLDRVKETQYF. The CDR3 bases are TGTGCCAGCAGTGTCCCACTGGACAGGGTCAAAGAGACCCAGTACTTC.

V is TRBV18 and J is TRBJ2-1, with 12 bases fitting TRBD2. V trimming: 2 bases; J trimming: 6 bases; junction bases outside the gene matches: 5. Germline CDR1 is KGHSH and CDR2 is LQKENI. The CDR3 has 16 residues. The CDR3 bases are TGTGCCAGCTCACCAACACTAGCGGGAGGTGTCAATGAGCAGTTCTTC. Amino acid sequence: CASSPTLAGGVNEQFF.

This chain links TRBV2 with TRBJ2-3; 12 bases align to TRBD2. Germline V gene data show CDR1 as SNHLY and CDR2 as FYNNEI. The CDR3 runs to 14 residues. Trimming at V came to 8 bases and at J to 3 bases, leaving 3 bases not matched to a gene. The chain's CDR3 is CASQTSGRTDTQYF. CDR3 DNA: TGTGCCAGCCAGACTAGCGGGAGAACAGATACGCAGTATTTT.

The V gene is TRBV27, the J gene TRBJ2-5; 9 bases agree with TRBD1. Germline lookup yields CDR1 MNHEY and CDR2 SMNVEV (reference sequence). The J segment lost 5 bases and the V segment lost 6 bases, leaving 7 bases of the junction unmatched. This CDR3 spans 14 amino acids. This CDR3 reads CASSLGQGRETQYF. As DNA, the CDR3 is TGTGCCAGCAGCCTAGGACAGGGGAGGGAGACCCAGTACTTC.

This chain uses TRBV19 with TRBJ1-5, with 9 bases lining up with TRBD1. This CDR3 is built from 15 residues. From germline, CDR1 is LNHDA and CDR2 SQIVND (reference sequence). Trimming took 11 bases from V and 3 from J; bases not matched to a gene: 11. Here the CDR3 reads CAARLRQGDNQPQHF. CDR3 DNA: TGTGCCGCCCGGCTGCGACAGGGGGACAATCAGCCCCAGCATTTT.

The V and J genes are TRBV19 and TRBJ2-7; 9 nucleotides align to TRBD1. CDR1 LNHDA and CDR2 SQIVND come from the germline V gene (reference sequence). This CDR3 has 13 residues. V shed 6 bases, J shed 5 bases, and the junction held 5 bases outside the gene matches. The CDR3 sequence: CASSPGQGNEQYF. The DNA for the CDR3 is TGTGCCAGTAGCCCGGGACAGGGAAACGAGCAGTACTTC.

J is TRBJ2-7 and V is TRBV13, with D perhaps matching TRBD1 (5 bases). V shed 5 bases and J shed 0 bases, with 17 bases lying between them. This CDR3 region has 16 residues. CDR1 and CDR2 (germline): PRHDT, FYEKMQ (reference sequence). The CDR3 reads CASSPWTRQASYEQYF. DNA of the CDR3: TGTGCCAGCAGCCCCTGGACACGCCAGGCCTCCTACGAGCAGTACTTC. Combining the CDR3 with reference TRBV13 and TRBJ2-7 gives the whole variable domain AAGVIQSPRHLIKEKRETATLKCYPIPRHDTVYWYQQGPGQDPQFLISFYEKMQSDKGSIPDRFSAQQFSDYHSELNMSSLELGDSALYFCASSPWTRQASYEQYFGPGTRLTVT.

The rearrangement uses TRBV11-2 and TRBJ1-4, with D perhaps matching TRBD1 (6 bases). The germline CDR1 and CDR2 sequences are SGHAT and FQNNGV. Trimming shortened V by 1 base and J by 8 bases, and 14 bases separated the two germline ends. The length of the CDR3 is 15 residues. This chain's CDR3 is CASSLGDRFPEKLFF. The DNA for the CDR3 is TGTGCCAGCAGCTTAGGTGACAGGTTCCCCGAAAAACTGTTTTTT.

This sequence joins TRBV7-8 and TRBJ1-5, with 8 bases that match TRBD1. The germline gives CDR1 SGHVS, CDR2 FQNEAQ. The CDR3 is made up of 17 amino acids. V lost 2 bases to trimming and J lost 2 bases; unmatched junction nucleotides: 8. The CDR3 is CASSLREVDRGNQPQHF. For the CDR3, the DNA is TGTGCCAGCAGCTTAAGGGAAGTGGACAGGGGCAATCAGCCCCAGCATTTT.

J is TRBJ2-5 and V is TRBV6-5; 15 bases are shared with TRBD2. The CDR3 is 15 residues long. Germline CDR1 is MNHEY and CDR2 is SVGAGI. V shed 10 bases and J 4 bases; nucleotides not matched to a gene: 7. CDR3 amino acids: CAIGGTSGGLETQYF. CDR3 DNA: TGTGCCATAGGGGGGACTAGCGGGGGGCTAGAGACCCAGTACTTC.

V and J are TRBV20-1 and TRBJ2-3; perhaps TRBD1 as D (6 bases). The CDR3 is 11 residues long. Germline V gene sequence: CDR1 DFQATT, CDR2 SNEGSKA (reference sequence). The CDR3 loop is CTIQGTDTQYF. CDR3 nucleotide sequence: TGCACTATCCAGGGGACAGATACGCAGTATTTT.

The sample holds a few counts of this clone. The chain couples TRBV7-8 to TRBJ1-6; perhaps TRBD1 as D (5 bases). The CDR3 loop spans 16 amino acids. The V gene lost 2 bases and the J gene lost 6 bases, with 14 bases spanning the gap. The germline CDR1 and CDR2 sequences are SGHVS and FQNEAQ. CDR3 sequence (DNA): TGTGCCAGCAGCTTAAATTGGGAGGGGTTTAATTCACCCCTCCACTTT. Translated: CASSLNWEGFNSPLHF.

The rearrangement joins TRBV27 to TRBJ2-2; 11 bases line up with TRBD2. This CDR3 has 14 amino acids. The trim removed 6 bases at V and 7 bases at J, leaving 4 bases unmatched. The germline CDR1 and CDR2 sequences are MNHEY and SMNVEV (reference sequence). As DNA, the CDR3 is TGTGCCAGCAGACTTAGCGGGAGGGACGGGGAGCTGTTTTTT. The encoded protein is CASRLSGRDGELFF.

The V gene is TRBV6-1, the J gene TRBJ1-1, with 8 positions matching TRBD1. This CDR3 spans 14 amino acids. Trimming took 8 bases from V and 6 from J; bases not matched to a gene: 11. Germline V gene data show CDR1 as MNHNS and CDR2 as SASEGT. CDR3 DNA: TGTGCCAGCCGTGTCGGAGACAGGGGCTCTGAAGCTTTCTTT. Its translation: CASRVGDRGSEAFF.

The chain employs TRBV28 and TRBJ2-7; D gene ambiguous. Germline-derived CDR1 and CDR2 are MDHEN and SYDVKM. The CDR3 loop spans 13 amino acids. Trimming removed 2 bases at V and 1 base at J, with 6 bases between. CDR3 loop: CASSLTVSYEQYF. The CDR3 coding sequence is TGTGCCAGCAGTTTAACAGTGTCCTACGAGCAGTACTTC.

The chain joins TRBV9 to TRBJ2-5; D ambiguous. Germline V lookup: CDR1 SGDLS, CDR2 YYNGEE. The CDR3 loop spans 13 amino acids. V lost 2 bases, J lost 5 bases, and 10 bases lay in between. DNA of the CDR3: TGTGCCAGCAGCGTTAAGGAAGCGGAGACCCAGTACTTC. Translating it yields CASSVKEAETQYF. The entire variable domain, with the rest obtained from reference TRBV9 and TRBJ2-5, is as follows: DSGVTQTPKHLITATGQRVTLRCSPRSGDLSVYWYQQSLDQGLQFLIQYYNGEERAKGNILERFSAQQFPDLHSELNLSSLELGDSALYFCASSVKEAETQYFGPGTRLLVL.

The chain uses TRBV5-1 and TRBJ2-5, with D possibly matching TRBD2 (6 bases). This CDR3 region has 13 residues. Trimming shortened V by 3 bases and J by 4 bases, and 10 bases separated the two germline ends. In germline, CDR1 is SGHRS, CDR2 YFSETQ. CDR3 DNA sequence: TGCGCCAGCAGCTCGGGGGTTGCAGAGACCCAGTACTTC. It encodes CASSSGVAETQYF.

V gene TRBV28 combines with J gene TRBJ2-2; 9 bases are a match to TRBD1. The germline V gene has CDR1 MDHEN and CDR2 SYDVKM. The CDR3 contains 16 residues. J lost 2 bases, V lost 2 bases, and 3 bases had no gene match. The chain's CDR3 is CASSLPGQGNTGELFF. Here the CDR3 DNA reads TGTGCCAGCAGTTTACCGGGACAGGGAAACACCGGGGAGCTGTTTTTT.

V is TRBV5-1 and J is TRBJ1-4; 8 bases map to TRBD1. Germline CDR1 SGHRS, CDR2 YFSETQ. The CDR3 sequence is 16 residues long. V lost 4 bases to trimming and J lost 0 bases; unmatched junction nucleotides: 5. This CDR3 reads CASSAVQGATNEKLFF. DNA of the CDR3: TGCGCCAGCAGCGCCGTACAGGGGGCAACTAATGAAAAACTGTTTTTT.

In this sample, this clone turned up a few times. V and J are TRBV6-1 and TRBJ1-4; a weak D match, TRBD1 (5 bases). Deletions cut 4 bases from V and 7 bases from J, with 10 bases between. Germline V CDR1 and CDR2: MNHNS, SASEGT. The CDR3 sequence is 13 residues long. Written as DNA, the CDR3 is TGTGCCAGCAGTGTTATACAGGTTGAAAAACTGTTTTTT. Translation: CASSVIQVEKLFF.

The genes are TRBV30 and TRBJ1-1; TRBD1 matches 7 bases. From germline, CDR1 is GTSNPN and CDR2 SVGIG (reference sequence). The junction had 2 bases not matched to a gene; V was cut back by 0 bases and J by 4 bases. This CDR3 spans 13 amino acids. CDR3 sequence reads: CAWSVSGGTEAFF. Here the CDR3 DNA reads TGTGCCTGGAGTGTATCAGGGGGCACTGAAGCTTTCTTT.

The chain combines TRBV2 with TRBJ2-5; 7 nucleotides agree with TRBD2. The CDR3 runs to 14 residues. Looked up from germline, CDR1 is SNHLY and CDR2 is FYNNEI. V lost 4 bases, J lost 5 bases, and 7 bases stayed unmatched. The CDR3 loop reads CASSVGVAGETQYF. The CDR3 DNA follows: TGTGCCAGCAGTGTGGGGGTAGCGGGTGAGACCCAGTACTTC.

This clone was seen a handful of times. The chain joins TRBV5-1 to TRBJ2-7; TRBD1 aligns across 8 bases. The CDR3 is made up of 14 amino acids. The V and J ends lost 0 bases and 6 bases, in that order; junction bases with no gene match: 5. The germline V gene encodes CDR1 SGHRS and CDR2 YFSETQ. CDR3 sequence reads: CASSLGGQGSEQYF. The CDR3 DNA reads TGCGCCAGCAGCTTGGGTGGACAGGGTTCCGAGCAGTACTTC.

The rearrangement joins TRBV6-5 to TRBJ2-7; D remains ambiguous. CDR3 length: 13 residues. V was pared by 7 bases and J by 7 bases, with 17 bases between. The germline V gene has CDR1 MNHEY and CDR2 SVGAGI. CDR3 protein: CASMAGHRSEQYF. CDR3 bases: TGTGCCAGCATGGCTGGGCACCGAAGTGAGCAGTACTTC.

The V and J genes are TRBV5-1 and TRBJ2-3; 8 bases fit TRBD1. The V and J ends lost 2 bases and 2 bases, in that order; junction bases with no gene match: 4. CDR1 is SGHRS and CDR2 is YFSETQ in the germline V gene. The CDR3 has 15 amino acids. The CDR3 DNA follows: TGCGCCAGCAGCTTACGGACAGGGAACACAGATACGCAGTATTTT. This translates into CASSLRTGNTDTQYF.

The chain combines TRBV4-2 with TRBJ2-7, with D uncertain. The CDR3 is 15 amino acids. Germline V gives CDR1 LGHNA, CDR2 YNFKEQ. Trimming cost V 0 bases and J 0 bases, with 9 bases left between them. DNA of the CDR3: TGTGCCAGCAGCCAAGACGGAGTGAACTCCTACGAGCAGTACTTC. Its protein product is CASSQDGVNSYEQYF.

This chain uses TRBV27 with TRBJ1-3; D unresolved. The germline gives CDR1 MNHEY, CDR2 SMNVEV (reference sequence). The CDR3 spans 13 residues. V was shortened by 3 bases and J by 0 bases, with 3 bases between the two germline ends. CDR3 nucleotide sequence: TGTGCCAGCAGTTTCTCCTCTGGAAACACCATATATTTT. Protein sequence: CASSFSSGNTIYF.

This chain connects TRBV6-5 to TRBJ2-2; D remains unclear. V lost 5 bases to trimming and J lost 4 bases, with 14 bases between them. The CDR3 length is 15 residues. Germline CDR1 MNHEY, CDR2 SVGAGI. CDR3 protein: CASSRLGMSTGELFF. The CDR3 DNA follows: TGTGCCAGCAGTCGACTGGGTATGAGCACCGGGGAGCTGTTTTTT.

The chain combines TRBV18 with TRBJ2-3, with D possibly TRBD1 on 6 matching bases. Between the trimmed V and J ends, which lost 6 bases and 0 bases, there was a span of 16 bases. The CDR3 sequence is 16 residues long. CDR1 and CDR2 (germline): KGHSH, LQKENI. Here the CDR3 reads CASSHAGTLSTDTQYF. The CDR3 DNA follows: TGTGCCAGCTCGCATGCCGGGACACTAAGCACAGATACGCAGTATTTT.